This T cell receptor (beta chain) was recovered during a study of cytomegalovirus exposure and HLA in healthy donors. Whole-study findings and limits: Reportedly, diagnosis of cytomegalovirus status by the classifier showed high specificity and sensitivity. The study labeled 164 TCR beta chains cytomegalovirus-associated.

A note on this clone: Its target is unknown.

TCRdb keeps only in-frame clones here, not all; method: immunoSEQ multiplex PCR. The sample holds 120,000 or so clones, approximately 90% seen once. This CDR3 comprises 15 residues. V lost 0 bases and J 4 bases, leaving 10 bases between the germline ends. Germline assignment: CDR1 SGHAT and CDR2 FQNNGV. Sequencing used PBMCs. The origin of this receptor is a young woman in good health and CMV-seronegative. The genes are TRBV11-2 and TRBJ1-5; D is unclear. CDR3 nucleotide sequence: TGTGCCAGCAGCTTAGATAGCTACCCTAATCAGCCCCAGCATTTT. It is translated as CASSLDSYPNQPQHF. The full variable domain, with the rest looked up from reference TRBV11-2 and TRBJ1-5, is EAGVAQSPRYKIIEKRQSVAFWCNPISGHATLYWYQQILGQGPKLLIQFQNNGVVDDSQLPKDRFSAERLKGVDSTLKIQPAKLEDSAVYLCASSLDSYPNQPQHFGDGTRLSIL.